This T cell receptor (beta chain) was sequenced in a study of T cell repertoires in cytomegalovirus infection. The CDR3 extends over 15 amino acids. CDR1 and CDR2 from the germline V gene are SNHLY and FYNNEI. The V gene end was trimmed by 0 bases and the J gene end by 3 bases; junction bases not matched to a gene: 2. This clonotype was found a few times. Its target is not known. TCRdb analysed the reads with MiXCR anew, one entry per CDR3 protein. The table shows about 920,000 distinct CDR3 sequences, with around 30% occurring only once. The sequence was obtained from a human donor in good health (CMV status not recorded). Some clones in this sample may be carry-over from other donors' samples. The V and J genes are TRBV2 and TRBJ2-3, with TRBD2 matching over 8 bases. The sequencing here drew on cultured CD8+ T cells from PBMCs, taken from culture after CMV antigen stimulation. The CDR3 loop reads CASSEALAGTDTQYF. As DNA, the CDR3 is TGTGCCAGCAGTGAAGCGTTAGCGGGAACAGATACGCAGTATTTT.